This T cell receptor beta chain was documented in a study of T cell repertoires in ileal Crohn's disease. About the study: Around 40% were active smokers at surgery; median disease duration was approximately 7.3 years. Each sample's TCRB immunosequencing used around 0.45 micrograms of biopsy DNA.

This CDR3 has 11 amino acids. CDR1 is DFQATT, CDR2 SNEGSKA, per germline (reference sequence). Trimming took 3 bases from V and 6 from J, leaving 9 bases between them. This sample's time point: inflamed ileum from the surgical specimen. The protocol was immunoSEQ multiplex PCR, while the TCRdb copy is restricted to in-frame clones and leaves out a portion. The top ten clones hold 6.5% to 7.5% of a sample with some 16,000 clones, more than 90% of them seen once. The chain has TRBV20-1 and TRBJ2-7; tentative D call: TRBD1 (5 bases). The sequenced material came from ileal tissue. This TCR derives from an adult with Crohn's disease. In DNA, the CDR3 is TGCAGTGCTAGTAAAGGGGCCGAGCAGTACTTC. The encoded protein is CSASKGAEQYF.